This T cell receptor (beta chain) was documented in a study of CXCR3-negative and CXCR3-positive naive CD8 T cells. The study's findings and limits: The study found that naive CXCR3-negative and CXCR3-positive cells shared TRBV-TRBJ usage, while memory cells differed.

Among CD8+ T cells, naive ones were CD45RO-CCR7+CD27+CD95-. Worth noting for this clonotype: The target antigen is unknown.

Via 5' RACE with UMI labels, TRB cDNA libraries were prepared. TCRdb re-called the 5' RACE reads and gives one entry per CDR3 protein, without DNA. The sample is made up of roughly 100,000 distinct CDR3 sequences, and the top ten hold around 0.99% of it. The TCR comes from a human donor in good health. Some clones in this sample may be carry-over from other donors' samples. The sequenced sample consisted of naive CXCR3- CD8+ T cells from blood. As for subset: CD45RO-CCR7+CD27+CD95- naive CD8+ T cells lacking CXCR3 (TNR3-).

The chain's CDR3 is CASSQPPRGEQFF. V and J are TRBV4-1 and TRBJ2-1. Germline loops: CDR1 MGHRA, CDR2 YSYEKL. This CDR3 region has 13 residues.